Each of the 28 T cell receptor beta chains below was sequenced from the same sample in a study of response to subunit inactivated influenza vaccine. TCRdb recomputed calls from the RT-PCR reads with MiXCR, one row per CDR3 protein. The sample holds approximately 700,000 distinct CDR3 sequences; around 16% are singletons and the top ten take 11%. Specimen: PBMCs from blood, collected approximately 13 days after vaccination. These receptors all come from a man aged 45-65 years who received an inactivated influenza vaccine.

The chain has TRBV11-2 and TRBJ2-7; D remains unclear. The CDR3 totals 13 residues. The V gene's germline CDR1 is SGHAT and CDR2 FQNNGV. Trimming left V 1 base short and J 4 bases short, with 8 bases between. CDR3 in amino acids: CASSLVANYEQYF. In DNA, the CDR3 is TGTGCCAGCAGCTTAGTCGCGAATTACGAGCAGTACTTC.

This clonotype occurred a few times. The V call is TRBV28, the J call TRBJ1-1; the match to TRBD1 covers 8 bases. The ends lost 7 bases at V and 1 base at J; junction bases unmatched: 14. Germline V gives CDR1 MDHEN, CDR2 SYDVKM. The CDR3 runs 17 residues. The CDR3 sequence: CASISSPGQDWNTEAFF. The DNA of the CDR3 is TGTGCCAGCATATCATCCCCGGGACAGGATTGGAACACTGAAGCTTTCTTT. The full variable domain, with the rest looked up from reference TRBV28 and TRBJ1-1, is DVKVTQSSRYLVKRTGEKVFLECVQDMDHENMFWYRQDPGLGLRLIYFSYDVKMKEKGDIPEGYSVSREKKERFSLILESASTNQTSMYLCASISSPGQDWNTEAFFGQGTRLTVV.

In its sample, this clonotype was seen many times. The V and J genes are TRBV3-1 and TRBJ1-5; D ambiguous. Germline-derived CDR1 and CDR2 are LGHDT and YNNKEL (reference sequence). The CDR3 is 15 residues long. The V end lost 6 bases, the J end lost 3 bases, and 15 bases lay between the germline ends. CDR3: CASSPGGVSNQPQHF. In DNA, the CDR3 is TGTGCCAGCAGTCCCGGTGGGGTATCCAATCAGCCCCAGCATTTT.

Ten or more counts support this clonotype. V gene TRBV5-1 combines with J gene TRBJ1-1, with D perhaps matching TRBD1 (5 bases). V lost 4 bases to trimming and J lost 1 base, with 17 bases between them. Germline CDR1 reads SGHRS; CDR2 reads YFSETQ. There are 16 residues in the CDR3. The CDR3 nucleotides are TGCGCCAGCAGCCTCGGACAAAGGACACCGAACACTGAAGCTTTCTTT. It encodes CASSLGQRTPNTEAFF. The whole variable domain, filled in from reference TRBV5-1 and TRBJ1-1, reads KAGVTQTPRYLIKTRGQQVTLSCSPISGHRSVSWYQQTPGQGLQFLFEYFSETQRNKGNFPGRFSGRQFSNSRSEMNVSTLELGDSALYLCASSLGQRTPNTEAFFGQGTRLTVV.

The chain is built from TRBV28 and TRBJ1-2; D gene uncertain. Germline assignment: CDR1 MDHEN and CDR2 SYDVKM. Trimming left V 6 bases short and J 5 bases short, with 13 bases between. The CDR3 covers 13 residues. The CDR3 protein is CASSPSPRYGYTF. CDR3 nucleotide sequence: TGTGCCAGCAGCCCCTCGCCCCGATATGGCTACACCTTC.

This chain uses TRBV20-1 with TRBJ1-4; D remains ambiguous. V shed 3 bases and J shed 5 bases, with 16 bases lying between them. The CDR3 has 15 residues. Germline-derived CDR1 and CDR2 are DFQATT and SNEGSKA (reference sequence). In DNA, the CDR3 is TGCAGTGCTAGGGCCTTTGGTACGAGGAATGAAAAACTGTTTTTT. This encodes CSARAFGTRNEKLFF.

This clonotype was seen a handful of times. The chain couples TRBV5-1 to TRBJ1-1, with D possibly TRBD1 on 5 matching bases. Germline CDR1 is SGHRS and CDR2 is YFSETQ. CDR3 length: 15 amino acids. V dropped 0 bases and J dropped 3 bases, with 12 bases sitting between them. CDR3 region: CASSLAGARDTEAFF. DNA of the CDR3: TGCGCCAGCAGCTTGGCTGGGGCCAGGGACACTGAAGCTTTCTTT.

This clonotype was seen a handful of times. V is TRBV12-3 or TRBV12-4 and J is TRBJ2-7, with D perhaps matching TRBD1 or TRBD2 (5 bases each). The CDR3 covers 15 residues. The germline V and J ends were trimmed by 5 bases and 0 bases, with 14 bases remaining between them. This chain's CDR3 is CASSRSGTSSYEQYF. In DNA form, the CDR3 reads TGTGCCAGCAGTCGATCCGGGACCTCCTCCTACGAGCAGTACTTC.

This clonotype showed up many times. The chain combines TRBV7-2 with TRBJ2-1; D is perhaps TRBD1 or TRBD2 (5 bases each). V was pared by 2 bases and J by 9 bases, with 8 bases between. The CDR3 runs 12 residues. Germline assignment: CDR1 SGHTA and CDR2 FQGNSA. DNA of the CDR3: TGTGCCAGCAGCTTACGGGGACGTGAGCAGTTCTTC. Translation gives CASSLRGREQFF.

This clonotype was counted ten times or more. This sequence joins TRBV12-3 or TRBV12-4 and TRBJ2-5; 12 nucleotides match TRBD2. The length of the CDR3 is 16 residues. V gave up 7 bases and J gave up 2 bases; unmatched junction bases: 8. The CDR3 DNA sequence: TGTGCCAGCAAAATCGGGACTAGCGGGTTACAAGAGACCCAGTACTTC. This sequence encodes CASKIGTSGLQETQYF.

This rearrangement joins TRBV12-3 or TRBV12-4 to TRBJ2-5, with TRBD2 identical over 12 bases. CDR3 length equals 17 residues. The junction had 11 bases not matched to a gene; V was cut back by 4 bases and J by 5 bases. This chain's CDR3 is CASSSRLAGAVSETQYF. The DNA of the CDR3 is TGTGCCAGCAGTTCACGACTAGCGGGAGCGGTGAGCGAGACCCAGTACTTC.

This clonotype was found a few times. This CDR3 is CASSSGPGTEAFF. The CDR3 DNA is TGTGCCAGCAGTTCGGGTCCCGGGACTGAAGCTTTCTTT. The chain is built from TRBV12-3 or TRBV12-4 and TRBJ1-1; D call uncertain. This CDR3 is 13 amino acids long. V was shortened by 4 bases and J by 5 bases, with 11 bases between the two germline ends.

The chain is built from TRBV2 and TRBJ1-1; D is undetermined. The germline V gene has CDR1 SNHLY and CDR2 FYNNEI. This CDR3 has 12 residues. With 5 bases removed from V and 4 bases from J, the gap between germline ends came to 8 bases. The CDR3 nucleotides read TGTGCCAGCAGTTCTCGGAGCACTGAAGCTTTCTTT. Translating gives CASSSRSTEAFF.

This sequence joins TRBV20-1 and TRBJ2-3; either TRBD1 or TRBD2 may supply D (6 bases each). Germline V gene sequence: CDR1 DFQATT, CDR2 SNEGSKA (reference sequence). V gave up 3 bases and J gave up 3 bases, with 16 bases separating them. This CDR3 is built from 15 residues. This chain's CDR3 is CSASYRGPGTDTQYF. The CDR3 region has the DNA TGCAGTGCTAGTTATCGGGGGCCGGGAACAGATACGCAGTATTTT.

The chain joins TRBV4-1 to TRBJ2-7; 9 bases agree with TRBD1. CDR3 length: 15 amino acids. Trimming cost V 2 bases and J 2 bases; bases outside gene matches: 4. The germline gives CDR1 MGHRA, CDR2 YSYEKL. The CDR3 reads CASSQTGTGTYEQYF. Here the CDR3 DNA reads TGCGCCAGCAGCCAAACCGGGACAGGGACCTACGAGCAGTACTTC.

About this clonotype: A much larger clone lies a single base off, so this may be a read error. CDR3 region: CASSLIRGNTEAFF. CDR3 nucleotides: TGTGCCAGCAGCTTAATCAGGGGGAACACTGAAGCTTTCTTT. The chain couples TRBV7-8 to TRBJ1-1; the D gene is possibly TRBD1 (6 bases). The V end was cut by 2 bases, the J end by 1 base, with 8 bases between. Germline CDR1 is SGHVS and CDR2 is FQNEAQ. The CDR3 covers 14 residues.

This clonotype was counted a few times. The chain uses TRBV20-1 and TRBJ2-3; 7 bases are shared with TRBD2. The CDR3 runs 15 residues. V lost 4 bases and J lost 2; bases outside the gene matches: 9. Per germline, CDR1 DFQATT and CDR2 SNEGSKA (reference sequence). The CDR3 bases are TGCAGTGCTATGGAGGTAGCGGGCCTCACAGATACGCAGTATTTT. Its translation: CSAMEVAGLTDTQYF.

This clonotype was counted between two and nine times. The V gene is TRBV13, the J gene TRBJ2-3; 14 bases match TRBD2. Germline CDR1 reads PRHDT; CDR2 reads FYEKMQ (reference sequence). The CDR3 spans 17 residues. J was trimmed by 4 bases and V by 5 bases; bases with no gene match: 8. The CDR3, as DNA: TGTGCCAGCAGCGCACAAAGACTAGCGGGAGGGCCAGATACGCAGTATTTT. Translation: CASSAQRLAGGPDTQYF.

CDR3 region: CASSLGTRAFF. The CDR3 DNA reads TGTGCCAGCAGTCTTGGGACAAGGGCTTTCTTT. V is TRBV12-3 or TRBV12-4 and J is TRBJ1-1; a possible D gene is TRBD1 (6 bases). This CDR3 comprises 11 residues. Trimming took off 5 bases at V and 11 bases at J, with 12 bases between the two ends.

The chain is built from TRBV13 and TRBJ2-1, with D hard to call. V was cut by 2 bases and J by 7 bases, with 12 bases left in between. The CDR3 contains 14 residues. Germline assignment: CDR1 PRHDT and CDR2 FYEKMQ (reference sequence). The CDR3 coding sequence is TGTGCCAGCAGCTTAAGGACCCGGCGGAATGAGCAGTTCTTC. Translated: CASSLRTRRNEQFF.

This clonotype was counted between two and nine times. The V gene is TRBV20-1, the J gene TRBJ2-7; 14 bases are shared with TRBD2. This CDR3 contains 16 residues. The germline CDR1 and CDR2 sequences are DFQATT and SNEGSKA (reference sequence). The V gene end was trimmed by 3 bases and the J gene end by 3 bases; junction bases not matched to a gene: 7. The CDR3 sequence: CSASSYGTSGGYEQYF. The CDR3 DNA reads TGCAGTGCTAGCAGCTATGGGACTAGCGGGGGCTACGAGCAGTACTTC.

This clonotype has more than one count but fewer than ten. The chain has TRBV5-6 and TRBJ1-4; tentatively, D is TRBD1 (6 bases). From germline, CDR1 is SGHDT and CDR2 YYEEEE. Trimming removed 4 bases at V and 0 bases at J, with 10 bases between. The CDR3 covers 15 residues. CDR3 in amino acids: CASSARTATNEKLFF. For the CDR3, the DNA is TGTGCCAGCAGCGCCCGGACAGCAACTAATGAAAAACTGTTTTTT.

A few counts support this clonotype. The V gene is TRBV6-2 or TRBV6-3, the J gene TRBJ1-6; D unresolved. This CDR3 spans 13 amino acids. Germline values: CDR1 MNHEY, CDR2 SVGEGT. V lost 2 bases and J 7 bases, leaving 6 bases between the germline ends. The CDR3 region has the DNA TGTGCCAGCAGTTACGTCGGGAATTCACCCCTCCACTTT. This sequence encodes CASSYVGNSPLHF.

This sequence joins TRBV2 and TRBJ2-3; D is possibly TRBD1 or TRBD2 (5 bases each). CDR1 and CDR2 from the germline V gene are SNHLY and FYNNEI. This CDR3 spans 14 amino acids. V gave up 5 bases and J gave up 2 bases, with 11 bases separating them. CDR3 nucleotides: TGTGCCAGCAGTCGGCAGGGAGTCACAGATACGCAGTATTTT. Protein sequence: CASSRQGVTDTQYF.

This chain uses TRBV2 with TRBJ2-7; 8 positions match TRBD2. V shed 3 bases, J shed 1 base, and the junction held 5 bases outside the gene matches. Germline assignment: CDR1 SNHLY and CDR2 FYNNEI. The length of the CDR3 is 15 residues. This chain's CDR3 is CASSEGRLASYEQYF. As DNA, the CDR3 is TGTGCCAGCAGTGAGGGAAGACTAGCGTCCTACGAGCAGTACTTC. The full variable domain, rest sourced from reference TRBV2 and TRBJ2-7, is EPEVTQTPSHQVTQMGQEVILRCVPISNHLYFYWYRQILGQKVEFLVSFYNNEISEKSEIFDDQFSVERPDGSNFTLKIRSTKLEDSAMYFCASSEGRLASYEQYFGPGTRLTVT.

The rearrangement links TRBV28 to TRBJ2-7, with 14 bases matching TRBD2. With V trimmed by 6 bases and J by 3 bases, 10 bases remained unmatched. The CDR3 has 17 amino acids. CDR1 MDHEN and CDR2 SYDVKM come from the germline V gene. The CDR3 loop is CASSPHGTSGRRYEQYF. The CDR3 nucleotides are TGTGCCAGCAGCCCACACGGGACTAGCGGGAGACGCTACGAGCAGTACTTC.

V and J are TRBV7-9 and TRBJ2-2; no clear D gene. Germline lookup yields CDR1 SEHNR and CDR2 FQNEAQ (reference sequence). Trimming pared 1 base from V and 3 bases from J, leaving 9 bases between. This CDR3 has 15 residues. CDR3 sequence (DNA): TGTGCCAGCAGCTTAGAAGTTGGTTACACCGGGGAGCTGTTTTTT. The encoded protein is CASSLEVGYTGELFF.

The rearrangement uses TRBV6-2 or TRBV6-3 and TRBJ1-6, with 11 positions matching TRBD1. The length of the CDR3 is 20 residues. Unmatched junction bases numbered 12, after V lost 5 bases and J lost 0 bases. CDR1 MNHEY and CDR2 SVGEGT come from the germline V gene. This CDR3 is CASSTGQGASPFSYNSPLHF. CDR3 sequence (DNA): TGTGCCAGCAGTACCGGACAGGGGGCTTCCCCATTCTCCTATAATTCACCCCTCCACTTT.